The clone carrying this TCR beta chain was detected many times. Its antigen remains unknown. In germline, CDR1 is SGHTS, CDR2 YDEGEE. Trimming removed 0 bases from V and 0 bases from J, with 10 bases in between. The CDR3 totals 17 residues. Transcripts of RNA were the source for amplifying TCR beta CDR3 regions. The workflow started with a first-round RT-PCR run with HTBI primers and then moved on to a second-round multiplex PCR. Using its own MiXCR run on the multiplex PCR reads, TCRdb lists one record per CDR3 protein. Among 300,000 to 350,000 distinct CDR3 sequences listed, roughly 17% were seen once. This entry belongs to a study of Graves' ophthalmopathy and Graves' hyperthyroidism. On the study more broadly: Peripheral blood was gathered at first diagnosis, ahead of any treatment whatsoever. Study-wide findings and caveats: Discriminating ophthalmopathy from stable hyperthyroidism, a 13-signature model attained a sensitivity of about 88% and a specificity of 81.08%. The model predicted progression of ophthalmopathy with a sensitivity of around 70%, and its specificity was roughly 72%. Appearing in blood as well were most expanded thyroid clonotypes above 0.001 frequency.

Source material: peripheral blood. The chain recombines TRBV5-8 with TRBJ1-6; D uncertain. This TCR came from an adult man with Graves' ophthalmopathy. CDR3 sequence reads: CASSLAGLRSYNSPLHF. CDR3 nucleotide sequence: TGTGCCAGCAGCTTGGCTGGGCTCCGCTCCTATAATTCACCCCTCCACTTT.